This is a list of T cell receptor beta chains from one sample in a study of blood T cells in healthy people across ages. TCRdb analysed the 5' RACE reads with MiXCR anew, one entry per CDR3 protein. Of about 970,000 distinct CDR3 sequences detected, approximately 50% appear once; the ten largest clones hold around 21%. The sequenced sample consisted of blood. These receptors came from a woman aged 60-70 years in good health. CDR3s include the opening cysteine and the closing phenylalanine or tryptophan. A D gene is named only where the DNA matches it firmly.

TRBJ2-7,TRBD1,TRBV27,CASSWTGGNEQYF
TRBJ1-2,TRBD1,TRBV28,CASSARTGDYGYTF
TRBJ2-7,TRBD1,TRBV4-1,CASSQPPPGQYEQYF
TRBJ2-5,.,TRBV7-2,CASSLGGSEQTQYF
TRBJ2-2,.,TRBV15,CATSRDLSYTGELFF
TRBJ2-7,.,TRBV28,CASSLSWEVSYEQYF
TRBJ1-5,.,TRBV28,CASSPLGQPQHF
TRBJ2-7,.,TRBV27,CASSSHSGSYEQYF
TRBJ2-7,.,TRBV28,CASSSHQDNLRCEQYF
TRBJ2-7,TRBD1,TRBV20-1,CSALFPGQGGNEQYF
TRBJ2-1,.,TRBV5-8,CASSLNANSYNEQFF
TRBJ2-7,.,TRBV4-2,CASSQAGDASYEQYF
TRBJ2-1,TRBD1,TRBV29-1,CSVSGQTGGTYNEQFF
TRBJ1-2,.,TRBV6-1,CASRSTGRTGYTF
TRBJ1-6,.,TRBV9,CASSGTTGGLHF
TRBJ2-6,.,TRBV12-3/TRBV12-4,CASRRGTGNSGANVLTF
TRBJ1-2,.,TRBV6-5,CASTAGYIDGYTF
TRBJ2-3,.,TRBV29-1,CSVRHTDTQYF
TRBJ2-1,TRBD2,TRBV24-1,CATSDLRPSGRANEQFF
.,TRBD1,TRBV20-1,CSAQWTGQEQYF
TRBJ1-2,.,TRBV29-1,CSVVMQGPIYGYTF
TRBJ1-4,TRBD1,TRBV28,CASSFGQGAVFEKLFF
TRBJ2-7,.,TRBV29-1,CSVEDVDGSYEQYF